A selection of T cell receptor beta chains follows, all from one sample in a study of beta chain features in type 1 diabetes. TCRdb's table, derived via immunoSEQ multiplex PCR, lists solely in-frame clones and lacks some. The repertoire consists of under 450,000 clones, with over 11% occurring once and the leading ten covering roughly 0.035%. The sequenced sample consisted of naive CD4+ T cells from blood. The receptors originated from a man aged 30 to 45 in good health. CDR3s leave out the opening cysteine and the closing phenylalanine or tryptophan.

j_gene	v_gene	CDR3aa
TRBJ2-1	TRBV2	ASRFQAAEQF
TRBJ2-6	TRBV7-2	ASSRTSPGANVLT
TRBJ2-3	TRBV7-2	ASSLDPSGRGTDTQY
TRBJ2-5	TRBV7-2	ASSRHHQETQY
TRBJ2-4	TRBV19	ASSTNRGPRAKNIQY
TRBJ2-3	TRBV5-4	ASSPGASGMSSTDTQY
TRBJ2-7	TRBV9	ASSPRVSYEQY
TRBJ2-5	TRBV7-9	ASSLLLETQY
TRBJ2-1	TRBV15	ATSRVQITYNEQF
TRBJ2-2	TRBV14	ASSSLTTGELF
TRBJ1-1	TRBV7-9	ASSFEVNTEAF
TRBJ1-2	TRBV19	ASRQSYRGRGSGYT
TRBJ2-3	TRBV7-2	ASSLGQRRTDTQY